There are many counts of the clone carrying this T cell receptor (beta chain). Its specificity is unknown. These data belong to a study of neurological immune-mediated disorders. This CDR3 comprises 12 residues. CDR1 is MGHRA, CDR2 YSYEKL, per germline. V was cut by 2 bases and J by 6 bases, with 4 bases left in between. As for the cDNA, it was generated by 5'RACE with 10-nucleotide random UMIs. Over 160 million TCR-beta sequences from 15-18 subjects came out of each sequencing run. Each CDR3 protein gets one entry after TCRdb re-called the 5' RACE reads with MiXCR. The sample contains tens of thousands of distinct CDR3 sequences, around 2% of which appear only once. Study-wide results and limits: One related-CDR3 cluster, identified by phylogenetic grouping, held the repertoires of 18 of 34 multiple sclerosis patients and was a possible signature. Falling below healthy controls, multiple sclerosis showed the least TCR clonal expansion, while HTLV-1-associated myelopathy showed the most.

Sequenced: PBMCs. The sequence was collected from a woman aged 40 to 50 with multiple sclerosis. This chain connects TRBV4-1 to TRBJ1-4; D unclear. The CDR3 region is CASSQPYEKLFF. CDR3 bases: TGCGCCAGCAGCCAACCTTATGAAAAACTGTTTTTT.